Sequencing of this TCR beta chain was carried out in a study of shared clonotypes between healthy human individuals. Using immunoSEQ multiplex PCR, the repertoire was profiled, and TCRdb retains in-frame clones only, with some absent. The sample includes 950,000 to 1,100,000 clones, approximately 68% of them seen just once. Germline assignment: CDR1 SGHRS and CDR2 YFSETQ. This CDR3 is 12 amino acids long. V was clipped by 2 bases and J by 6 bases, with 6 bases between them. Concerning this clone: In the same sample, other DNA sequences code for this CDR3.

This TCR was recovered from a man aged 18-30 years in good health. The chain recombines TRBV5-1 with TRBJ2-1; D ambiguous. Sequencing was done on a sample of memory CD4+ T cells sorted from blood. Indicated subset: CD45RA-negative fraction. Written as DNA, the CDR3 is TGCGCCAGCAGCTTAACCGGCAATGAGCAGTTCTTC. It is translated as CASSLTGNEQFF.